This TCR beta chain was sequenced during a study of Ad26.COV2.S vaccination and SARS-CoV-2 variants (dated by TCRdb to about 2021). Describing the broader study: Sequencing of the TCRbeta repertoire served to evaluate the specificity and breadth of SARS-CoV-2-reactive T cell receptors following Ad26.COV2.S vaccination. The TCR-sequenced set comprised around 30 samples: about 19 Ad26.COV2.S vaccine recipients, 5 placebo recipients and 8 SARS-CoV-2 convalescent individuals.

The immunoSEQ Assay was the method used to sequence TCRbeta CDR3 regions. After extraction, genomic DNA underwent amplification by bias-controlled multiplex PCR, followed by high-throughput sequencing. Regarding the original processing steps: To quantify the absolute abundance of every unique TCRbeta CDR3 region, sequences were collapsed and filtered. Usable DNA was measured by amplifying reference genes present in all nucleated cells, and TCRbeta template counts were normalized to that usable DNA to estimate T cell fraction. Repertoire TCRs were annotated as SARS-CoV-2-specific when V gene, CDR3 amino acid sequence and J gene were exactly matched to a known reactive TCR set. The reference SARS-CoV-2 TCR set was obtained from MIRA and was filtered for enrichment in COVID-19-positive ImmuneCODE repertoires, whereby public or cross-reactive TCRs were removed. Using the MIRA antigens, annotated TCRs were further analysed by specific ORF or by position within an ORF. Depth was the summed frequency of annotated unique rearrangements, while breadth was defined as annotated unique rearrangements over total unique productive rearrangements. TCR breadth was compared between groups using two-sided Wilcoxon rank-sum tests. In TCRdb, the immuneACCESS table is reduced to in-frame sequences with V and J assigned. These tables do not hold every clone; where another copy was compared, an unresolved V gene accounts for under half, and the others remain unexplained. V, J and clone size reflect that table, while D and trimming were determined from the DNA. For this sample the table gives around 370,000 clones, of which about 92% were detected only once. Clones ranked in the top ten supply 3.9% of the sample.

Results and caveats for the whole study, not just this receptor: Comparable non-spike TCR breadth was observed between vaccine and placebo recipients, consistent with only spike being contained in the vaccine. Compared with placebo recipients, Ad26.COV2.S recipients showed higher spike-specific TCR breadth (P = 0.0014). According to the authors, total T cell responses may have been underestimated by the TCR breadth and depth analyses. Substantial breadth of spike-specific CD8+ and CD4+ T cell responses was reported after vaccination.

As for this clone: The specificity of this receptor is unknown. The record has no base qualities; no much larger clone is one base away.

Taken from the germline V gene (reference sequence), the CDR1 and CDR2 loops are LNHDA and SQIVND. V loses 8 bases, J loses 3 bases, and the germline ends lie 14 bases apart. The CDR3 numbers 14 residues from cysteine through phenylalanine. Just CDR3 DNA is preserved here, 42 bases in frame from base 1. The sample's time point, from its label and the paper: individuals recovered from natural SARS-CoV-2 infection. The origin of this receptor is a human donor who had recovered from COVID-19. The chain uses TRBV19 and TRBJ1-5; no D gene is confidently identified. The material sequenced was peripheral blood, taken after recovery from COVID-19. This receptor has the CDR3 CASRPGRYNQPQHF. DNA sequence: TGTGCCAGTCGCCCGGGCAGGTACAATCAGCCCCAGCATTTT. Joined to the reference TRBV19 and TRBJ1-5 proteins, this CDR3 gives the full variable domain: DGGITQSPKYLFRKEGQNVTLSCEQNLNHDAMYWYRQDPGQGLRLIYYSQIVNDFQKGDIAEGYSVSREKKESFPLTVTSAQKNPTAFYLCASRPGRYNQPQHFGDGTRLSIL.